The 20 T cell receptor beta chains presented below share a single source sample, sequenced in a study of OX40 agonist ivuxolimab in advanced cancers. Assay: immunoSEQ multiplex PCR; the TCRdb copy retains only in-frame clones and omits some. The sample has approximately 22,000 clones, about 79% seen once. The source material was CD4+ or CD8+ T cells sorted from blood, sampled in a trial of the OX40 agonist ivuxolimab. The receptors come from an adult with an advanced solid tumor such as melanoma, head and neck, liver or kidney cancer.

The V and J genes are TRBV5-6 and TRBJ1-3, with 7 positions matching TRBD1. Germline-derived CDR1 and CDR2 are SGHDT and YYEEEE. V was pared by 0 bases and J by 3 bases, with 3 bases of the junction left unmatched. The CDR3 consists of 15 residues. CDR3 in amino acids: CASSLAGGGGNTIYF. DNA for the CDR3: TGTGCCAGCAGCTTGGCAGGGGGTGGTGGAAACACCATATATTTT.

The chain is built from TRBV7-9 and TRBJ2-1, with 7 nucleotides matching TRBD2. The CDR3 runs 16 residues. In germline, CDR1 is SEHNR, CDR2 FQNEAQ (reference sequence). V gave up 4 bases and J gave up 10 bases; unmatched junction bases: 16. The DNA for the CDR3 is TGTGCCAGCAGCTCCCCGCAGCGGGACGCCCCACCAGAGCAGTTCTTC. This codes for CASSSPQRDAPPEQFF.

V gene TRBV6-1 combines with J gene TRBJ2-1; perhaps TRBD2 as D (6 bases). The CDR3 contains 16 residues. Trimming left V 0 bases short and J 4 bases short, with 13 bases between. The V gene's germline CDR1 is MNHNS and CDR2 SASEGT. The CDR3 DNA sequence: TGTGCCAGCAGTGAAGCGGAGCGGGCTTTATACAATGAGCAGTTCTTC. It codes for CASSEAERALYNEQFF.

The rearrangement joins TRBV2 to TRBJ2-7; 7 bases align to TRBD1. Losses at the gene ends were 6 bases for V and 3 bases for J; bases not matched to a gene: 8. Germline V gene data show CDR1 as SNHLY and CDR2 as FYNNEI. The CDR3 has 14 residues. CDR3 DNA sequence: TGTGCCAGCAGACCACAGGGGTATATCTACGAGCAGTACTTC. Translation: CASRPQGYIYEQYF.

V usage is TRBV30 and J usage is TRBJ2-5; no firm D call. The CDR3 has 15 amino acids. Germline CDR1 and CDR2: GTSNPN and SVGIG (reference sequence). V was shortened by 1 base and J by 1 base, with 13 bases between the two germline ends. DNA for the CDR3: TGTGCCTGGAGTGACCCGATCAGAGGCCAAGAGACCCAGTACTTC. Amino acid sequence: CAWSDPIRGQETQYF.

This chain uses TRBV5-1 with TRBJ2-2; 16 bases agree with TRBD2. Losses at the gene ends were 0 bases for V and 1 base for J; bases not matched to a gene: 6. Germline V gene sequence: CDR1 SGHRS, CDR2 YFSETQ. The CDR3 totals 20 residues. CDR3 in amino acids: CASSLEAGLAGGMNTGELFF. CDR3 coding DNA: TGCGCCAGCAGCTTGGAGGCGGGACTAGCGGGAGGGATGAACACCGGGGAGCTGTTTTTT.

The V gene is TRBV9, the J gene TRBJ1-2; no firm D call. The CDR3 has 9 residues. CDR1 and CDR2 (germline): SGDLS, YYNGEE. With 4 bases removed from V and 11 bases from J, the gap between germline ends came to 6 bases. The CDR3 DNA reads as TGTGCCAGCAGCCCGTCGTACACCTTC. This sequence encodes CASSPSYTF.

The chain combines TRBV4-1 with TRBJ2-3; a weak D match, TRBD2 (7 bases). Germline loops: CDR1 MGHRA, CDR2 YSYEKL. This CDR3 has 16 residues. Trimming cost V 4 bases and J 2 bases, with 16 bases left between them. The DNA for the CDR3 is TGCGCCAGCAGCCCGCAGGAGGGGGGGTTCACAGATACGCAGTATTTT. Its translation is CASSPQEGGFTDTQYF.

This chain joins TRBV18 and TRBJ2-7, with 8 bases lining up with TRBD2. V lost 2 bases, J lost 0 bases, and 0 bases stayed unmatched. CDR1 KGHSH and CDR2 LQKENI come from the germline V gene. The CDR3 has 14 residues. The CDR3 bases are TGTGCCAGCTCACCAAGCGGGAGCTCCTACGAGCAGTACTTC. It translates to CASSPSGSSYEQYF. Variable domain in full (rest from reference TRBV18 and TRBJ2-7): NAGVMQNPRHLVRRRGQEARLRCSPMKGHSHVYWYRQLPEEGLKFMVYLQKENIIDESGMPKERFSAEFPKEGPSILRIQQVVRGDSAAYFCASSPSGSSYEQYFGPGTRLTVT.

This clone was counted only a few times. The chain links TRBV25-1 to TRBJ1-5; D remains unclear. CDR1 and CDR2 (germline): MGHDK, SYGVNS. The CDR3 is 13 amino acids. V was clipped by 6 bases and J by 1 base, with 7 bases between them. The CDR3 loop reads CASSDGSNQPQHF. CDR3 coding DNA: TGTGCCAGCAGCGACGGCAGCAATCAGCCCCAGCATTTT.

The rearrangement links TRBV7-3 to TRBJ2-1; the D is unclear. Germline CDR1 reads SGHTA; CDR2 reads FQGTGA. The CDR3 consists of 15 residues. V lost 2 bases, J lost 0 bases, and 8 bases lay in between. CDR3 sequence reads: CASSLGVSSYNEQFF. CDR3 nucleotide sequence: TGTGCCAGCAGCTTAGGGGTAAGCTCCTACAATGAGCAGTTCTTC. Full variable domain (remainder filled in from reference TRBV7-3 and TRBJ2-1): GAGVSQTPSNKVTEKGKYVELRCDPISGHTALYWYRQSLGQGPEFLIYFQGTGAADDSGLPNDRFFAVRPEGSVSTLKIQRTERGDSAVYLCASSLGVSSYNEQFFGPGTRLTVL.

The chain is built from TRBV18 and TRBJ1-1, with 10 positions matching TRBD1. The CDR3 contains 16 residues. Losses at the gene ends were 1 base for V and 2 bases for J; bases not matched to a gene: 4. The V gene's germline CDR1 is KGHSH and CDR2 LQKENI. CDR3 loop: CASSPLGTGVNTEAFF. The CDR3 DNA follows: TGTGCCAGCTCACCACTCGGGACAGGGGTTAACACTGAAGCTTTCTTT.

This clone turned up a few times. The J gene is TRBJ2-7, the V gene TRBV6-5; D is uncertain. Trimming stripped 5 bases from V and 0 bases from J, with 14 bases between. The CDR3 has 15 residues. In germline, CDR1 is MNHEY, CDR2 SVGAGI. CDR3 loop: CASSRESPSSYEQYF. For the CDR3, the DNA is TGTGCCAGCAGTCGAGAGTCCCCGAGCTCCTACGAGCAGTACTTC.

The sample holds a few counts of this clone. The DNA for the CDR3 is TGTGCCAGCAGCCAAAGGGACAGGGGGCTAGTACCCGGGGAGCTGTTTTTT. This encodes CASSQRDRGLVPGELFF. The V call is TRBV14, the J call TRBJ2-2; TRBD1 aligns across 12 bases. The CDR3 length is 17 residues. Unmatched junction bases numbered 7, after V lost 2 bases and J lost 6 bases. Per germline, CDR1 SGHDN and CDR2 FVKESK.

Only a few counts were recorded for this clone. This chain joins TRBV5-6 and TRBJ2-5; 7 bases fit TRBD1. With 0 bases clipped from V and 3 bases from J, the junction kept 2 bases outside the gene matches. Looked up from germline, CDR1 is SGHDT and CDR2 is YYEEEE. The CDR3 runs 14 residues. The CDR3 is CASSLAQGEETQYF. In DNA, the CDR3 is TGTGCCAGCAGCTTGGCGCAGGGGGAAGAGACCCAGTACTTC.

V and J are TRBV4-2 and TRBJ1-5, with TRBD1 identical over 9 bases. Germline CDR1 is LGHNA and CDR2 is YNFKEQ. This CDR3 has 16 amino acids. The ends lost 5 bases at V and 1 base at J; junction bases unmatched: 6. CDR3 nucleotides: TGTGCCAGCAGCGGGGGGGACAGGGTCAGCAATCAGCCCCAGCATTTT. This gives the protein CASSGGDRVSNQPQHF.

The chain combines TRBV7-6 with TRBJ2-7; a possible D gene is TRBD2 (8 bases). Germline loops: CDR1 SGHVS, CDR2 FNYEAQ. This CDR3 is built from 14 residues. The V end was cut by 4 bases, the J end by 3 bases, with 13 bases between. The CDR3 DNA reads TGTGCCAGCAGCTCGACAGGGACTAGCTACGAGCAGTACTTC. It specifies CASSSTGTSYEQYF.

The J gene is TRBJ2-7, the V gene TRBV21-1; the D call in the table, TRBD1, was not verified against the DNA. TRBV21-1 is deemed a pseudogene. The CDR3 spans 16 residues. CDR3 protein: CASSKRGQVFRYEQYF. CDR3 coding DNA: TGTGCCAGCAGCAAACGTGGACAGGTATTTCGGTACGAGCAGTACTTC.

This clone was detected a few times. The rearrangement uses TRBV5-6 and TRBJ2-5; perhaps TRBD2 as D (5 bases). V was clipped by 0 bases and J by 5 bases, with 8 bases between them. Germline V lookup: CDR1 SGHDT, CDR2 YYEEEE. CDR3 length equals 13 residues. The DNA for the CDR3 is TGTGCCAGCAGCTTGGCGGGCGGGGAGACCCAGTACTTC. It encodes CASSLAGGETQYF.

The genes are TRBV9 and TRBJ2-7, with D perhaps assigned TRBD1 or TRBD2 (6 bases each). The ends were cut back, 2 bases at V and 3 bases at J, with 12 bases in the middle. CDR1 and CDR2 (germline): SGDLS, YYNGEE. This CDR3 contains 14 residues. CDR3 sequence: CASSVGGLNYEQYF. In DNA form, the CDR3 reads TGTGCCAGCAGCGTCGGGGGCCTAAACTACGAGCAGTACTTC. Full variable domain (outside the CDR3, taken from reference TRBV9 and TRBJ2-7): DSGVTQTPKHLITATGQRVTLRCSPRSGDLSVYWYQQSLDQGLQFLIQYYNGEERAKGNILERFSAQQFPDLHSELNLSSLELGDSALYFCASSVGGLNYEQYFGPGTRLTVT.